This entry lists 28 T cell receptor beta chains sequenced from one sample in a study of shared clonotypes between healthy human individuals. Clones were sequenced by immunoSEQ multiplex PCR, and TCRdb holds only the in-frame ones, with some missing. The sample holds 2 million to 2.5 million clones, approximately 95% seen once. Sequencing was carried out using naive CD4+ T cells from PBMCs. Subset reported: CD45RA+ positively selected. The receptors were sampled from a young man in good health. Some clones in this sample may be carry-over from other donors' samples.

V gene TRBV6-1 combines with J gene TRBJ1-5, with unresolved D. The V and J ends lost 1 base and 4 bases respectively, with 17 bases between them. Germline CDR1 and CDR2: MNHNS and SASEGT. The CDR3 has 17 amino acids. CDR3 sequence reads: CASSEGPRQPSNQPQHF. The DNA of the CDR3 is TGTGCCAGCAGTGAAGGTCCCCGGCAGCCCTCTAATCAGCCCCAGCATTTT.

This clone was recorded once. The chain carries TRBV5-1 and TRBJ2-3, with unresolved D. This CDR3 is 15 amino acids long. V lost 3 bases and J lost 6, with 17 bases in between. Germline CDR1 is SGHRS and CDR2 is YFSETQ. The CDR3 sequence: CASSSGRILGDTQYF. DNA of the CDR3: TGCGCCAGCAGCTCCGGACGGATTCTAGGCGATACGCAGTATTTT.

Of note for this clone: Other DNA sequences in the sample encode the same CDR3. The chain has TRBV27 and TRBJ2-7; perhaps TRBD1 as D (6 bases). Trimming took off 5 bases at V and 2 bases at J, with 13 bases between the two ends. CDR3 length: 14 amino acids. Germline V lookup: CDR1 MNHEY, CDR2 SMNVEV (reference sequence). CDR3 DNA sequence: TGTGCCAGCAGTCAGAGAACAGGGACCTACGAGCAGTACTTC. Translation gives CASSQRTGTYEQYF.

The chain joins TRBV28 to TRBJ2-1; 10 bases align to TRBD2. The CDR3 consists of 16 residues. Germline lookup yields CDR1 MDHEN and CDR2 SYDVKM. V shed 3 bases, J shed 8 bases, and the junction held 10 bases outside the gene matches. The CDR3 loop is CASSFGLAGAGDEQFF. CDR3 coding DNA: TGTGCCAGCAGTTTCGGGCTAGCGGGAGCCGGGGATGAGCAGTTCTTC.

The V gene is TRBV6-5, the J gene TRBJ2-7; 11 bases are a match to TRBD1. Unmatched junction bases numbered 3, after V lost 6 bases and J lost 5 bases. Germline assignment: CDR1 MNHEY and CDR2 SVGAGI. There are 13 residues in the CDR3. CDR3 in DNA: TGTGCCAGCAGCCCGGGACAGGGGGACGAGCAGTACTTC. Protein product: CASSPGQGDEQYF.

The J gene is TRBJ1-5, the V gene TRBV6-6; maybe TRBD1 (6 bases). Germline V gene sequence: CDR1 MNHNY, CDR2 SVGAGI (reference sequence). V lost 7 bases and J lost 3, with 10 bases in between. The CDR3 has 13 residues. The CDR3 nucleotides are TGTGCCAGCAACGGACAGCTCAATCAGCCCCAGCATTTT. It encodes CASNGQLNQPQHF.

This chain connects TRBV14 to TRBJ1-2, with 11 positions matching TRBD1. Germline V gene sequence: CDR1 SGHDN, CDR2 FVKESK. The CDR3 is made up of 14 amino acids. With 2 bases clipped from V and 8 bases from J, the junction kept 4 bases outside the gene matches. In DNA form, the CDR3 reads TGTGCCAGCAGCCAACGGACAGGGGGCTCGGGCTACACCTTC. Translated: CASSQRTGGSGYTF.

V usage is TRBV5-1 and J usage is TRBJ2-2, with TRBD1 as a possible D gene (6 bases). Trimming took 4 bases from V and 7 from J, leaving 14 bases between them. Per germline, CDR1 SGHRS and CDR2 YFSETQ. The CDR3 is 14 amino acids. As DNA, the CDR3 is TGCGCCAGCAGCCTAACAGGGTCGGGCGGGGAGCTGTTTTTT. Its translation: CASSLTGSGGELFF. Supplemented by reference TRBV5-1 and TRBJ2-2, the full variable domain reads KAGVTQTPRYLIKTRGQQVTLSCSPISGHRSVSWYQQTPGQGLQFLFEYFSETQRNKGNFPGRFSGRQFSNSRSEMNVSTLELGDSALYLCASSLTGSGGELFFGEGSRLTVL.

The V and J genes are TRBV4-1 and TRBJ2-3; D unclear. CDR3 length: 15 residues. Trimming took 0 bases from V and 4 from J, leaving 11 bases between them. Germline CDR1 is MGHRA and CDR2 is YSYEKL. In nucleotides, the CDR3 is TGCGCCAGCAGCCAAGATGGGCTCGCGGCAGATACGCAGTATTTT. It specifies CASSQDGLAADTQYF.

The V call is TRBV5-4, the J call TRBJ2-7, with D possibly being TRBD1 (7 bases). The ends were cut back, 2 bases at V and 3 bases at J, with 18 bases in the middle. Germline-derived CDR1 and CDR2 are SGHNT and YYREEE (reference sequence). The CDR3 is 16 residues long. CDR3 in amino acids: CASSFIRAGGGYEQYF. CDR3 DNA sequence: TGTGCCAGCAGCTTTATTCGGGCAGGGGGAGGCTACGAGCAGTACTTC.

The rearrangement links TRBV18 to TRBJ2-7; D ambiguous. The CDR3 runs 14 residues. V was trimmed by 2 bases and J by 4 bases, leaving 12 bases between them. The germline V gene has CDR1 KGHSH and CDR2 LQKENI. CDR3: CASSPGRNGYEQYF. The CDR3 DNA sequence: TGTGCCAGCTCACCAGGGCGGAATGGGTACGAGCAGTACTTC.

This chain uses TRBV20-1 with TRBJ2-1; no reliable D call. The CDR3 has 11 amino acids. Per germline, CDR1 DFQATT and CDR2 SNEGSKA (reference sequence). V was cut by 1 base and J by 7 bases, with 5 bases left in between. The CDR3 sequence: CSARAKNEQFF. For the CDR3, the DNA is TGCAGTGCTAGAGCGAAGAATGAGCAGTTCTTC.

The chain links TRBV6-6 to TRBJ1-2, with D tentatively TRBD1 (5 bases). Germline V gives CDR1 MNHNY, CDR2 SVGAGI (reference sequence). This CDR3 has 11 residues. Trimming cost V 6 bases and J 8 bases, with 10 bases left between them. The CDR3: CASRIDSGYTF. Written as DNA, the CDR3 is TGTGCCAGCAGAATCGACAGCGGCTACACCTTC.

The chain links TRBV29-1 to TRBJ1-1; D gene unclear. V was cut by 4 bases and J by 2 bases, with 5 bases left in between. The CDR3 consists of 11 residues. Looked up from germline, CDR1 is SQVTM and CDR2 is ANQGSEA. CDR3 amino acids: CSVVDNTEAFF. In nucleotides, the CDR3 is TGCAGCGTTGTAGACAACACTGAAGCTTTCTTT.

This clone has more than one count but fewer than ten. Distinct nucleotide sequences in the sample also encode this CDR3. CDR3 residues: CASSQTGPYGYTF. The CDR3 DNA is TGTGCCAGCAGTCAGACAGGACCCTATGGCTACACCTTC. The rearrangement links TRBV2 to TRBJ1-2; tentatively, D is TRBD1 (6 bases). The CDR3 has 13 amino acids. Germline loops: CDR1 SNHLY, CDR2 FYNNEI. Trimming shortened V by 5 bases and J by 4 bases, and 11 bases separated the two germline ends.

The rearrangement links TRBV25-1 to TRBJ2-7; D not certain. Germline CDR1 reads MGHDK; CDR2 reads SYGVNS. Trimming removed 3 bases from V and 3 bases from J, with 18 bases in between. The CDR3 has 16 residues. This chain's CDR3 is CASSDLSRARGYEQYF. In DNA form, the CDR3 reads TGTGCCAGCAGTGACCTATCCCGGGCCCGTGGCTACGAGCAGTACTTC.

With regard to this clone: This same CDR3 is encoded by further DNA sequences in the sample. The CDR3 nucleotides read TGTGCCAGCAGTTTAGGCGGAACCTACGAGCAGTACTTC. It yields the protein CASSLGGTYEQYF. The chain couples TRBV6-6 to TRBJ2-7, with D unclear. Germline V CDR1 and CDR2: MNHNY, SVGAGI (reference sequence). V was clipped by 4 bases and J by 2 bases, with 9 bases between them. The CDR3 consists of 13 residues.

The rearrangement links TRBV30 to TRBJ1-5, with D possibly TRBD1 on 5 matching bases. Germline V gives CDR1 GTSNPN, CDR2 SVGIG (reference sequence). Trimming left V 3 bases short and J 3 bases short, with 9 bases between. CDR3 length: 13 amino acids. The CDR3 DNA is TGTGCCTGGAGACCGGGACCCAATCAGCCCCAGCATTTT. Translated: CAWRPGPNQPQHF.

The rearrangement uses TRBV18 and TRBJ2-5; D is unclear. Germline CDR1 reads KGHSH; CDR2 reads LQKENI. The CDR3 sequence is 14 residues long. Trimming removed 2 bases at V and 4 bases at J, with 11 bases between. Here the CDR3 DNA reads TGTGCCAGCTCACCATCGTTTTCTCGAGAGACCCAGTACTTC. It yields the protein CASSPSFSRETQYF.

The rearrangement links TRBV11-2 to TRBJ2-5, with 10 bases that match TRBD1. The CDR3 has 15 amino acids. Looked up from germline, CDR1 is SGHAT and CDR2 is FQNNGV. The V gene end was trimmed by 5 bases and the J gene end by 5 bases; junction bases not matched to a gene: 8. In nucleotides, the CDR3 is TGTGCCAGCAGCCCCCTAGGGGGACAGGGGGAGACCCAGTACTTC. It translates to CASSPLGGQGETQYF.

The J gene is TRBJ2-2, the V gene TRBV6-4; D ambiguous. CDR1 is MRHNA and CDR2 is SNTAGT in the germline V gene. The CDR3 runs 13 residues. Deletions cut 0 bases from V and 4 bases from J, with 3 bases between. The CDR3 here is CASSDSSTGELFF. CDR3 DNA: TGTGCCAGCAGTGACTCGTCCACCGGGGAGCTGTTTTTT.

This chain uses TRBV21-1 with TRBJ2-5; TRBD2, the table's D call, was not compared with the DNA. TRBV21-1 is a pseudogene locus. The CDR3 is 11 residues long. Written as DNA, the CDR3 is TGTGCCAGCAGCACGGAAGAGACCCAGTACTTC. Its translation: CASSTEETQYF.

V and J are TRBV7-2 and TRBJ2-7, with D unresolved. The CDR3 totals 15 residues. Germline V gene lookup returns CDR1 SGHTA and CDR2 FQGNSA. Trimming stripped 0 bases from V and 7 bases from J, with 16 bases between. CDR3 amino acids: CASSLAVRTPQEQYF. CDR3 bases: TGTGCCAGCAGCTTAGCGGTTCGGACGCCCCAGGAGCAGTACTTC. The full variable domain, with the rest looked up from reference TRBV7-2 and TRBJ2-7, is GAGVSQSPSNKVTEKGKDVELRCDPISGHTALYWYRQSLGQGLEFLIYFQGNSAPDKSGLPSDRFSAERTGGSVSTLTIQRTQQEDSAVYLCASSLAVRTPQEQYFGPGTRLTVT.

Regarding this clone: This sample also contains other DNA sequences that code for the same CDR3. This chain joins TRBV5-1 and TRBJ2-1; D perhaps matches TRBD1 (5 bases). The CDR3 is 14 amino acids. V lost 0 bases and J 4 bases, leaving 8 bases between the germline ends. CDR1 is SGHRS and CDR2 is YFSETQ in the germline V gene. This CDR3 reads CASSLGQGYNEQFF. CDR3 DNA: TGCGCCAGCAGCTTGGGGCAGGGTTACAATGAGCAGTTCTTC.

V and J are TRBV7-9 and TRBJ2-7; D is perhaps TRBD1 (7 bases). There are 14 residues in the CDR3. V gave up 2 bases and J gave up 5 bases, with 13 bases separating them. CDR1 and CDR2 (germline): SEHNR, FQNEAQ (reference sequence). CDR3 protein: CASSLQGGPDEQYF. In DNA form, the CDR3 reads TGTGCCAGCAGCTTACAGGGGGGCCCTGACGAGCAGTACTTC.

This chain connects TRBV27 to TRBJ2-6; D is ambiguous. The germline V gene has CDR1 MNHEY and CDR2 SMNVEV (reference sequence). Trimming shortened V by 3 bases and J by 0 bases, and 15 bases separated the two germline ends. CDR3 size: 18 residues. In DNA form, the CDR3 reads TGTGCCAGCAGTTTTTCGGTAATGTGGGACTCTGGGGCCAACGTCCTGACTTTC. Protein product: CASSFSVMWDSGANVLTF.

The rearrangement joins TRBV18 to TRBJ1-5; D might be TRBD1 (5 bases). The germline V gene has CDR1 KGHSH and CDR2 LQKENI. There are 15 residues in the CDR3. With 6 bases removed from V and 0 bases from J, the gap between germline ends came to 12 bases. Written as DNA, the CDR3 is TGTGCCAGCTCGCCGGAACAGGATAGCAATCAGCCCCAGCATTTT. This sequence encodes CASSPEQDSNQPQHF.

J is TRBJ2-5 and V is TRBV5-1; tentative D call: TRBD1 (5 bases). Germline V lookup: CDR1 SGHRS, CDR2 YFSETQ. Trimming took off 4 bases at V and 1 base at J, with 20 bases between the two ends. The CDR3 is made up of 17 amino acids. CDR3 region: CASSLTVFVRGQETQYF. CDR3 sequence (DNA): TGCGCCAGCAGCCTTACCGTGTTTGTAAGGGGCCAAGAGACCCAGTACTTC.